This T cell receptor (beta chain) was documented in a study of T cells in Graves' hyperthyroidism and ophthalmopathy. Across the study: The blood sample was taken at first diagnosis, before treatment began. Study-level points and caveats: Blood also held most thyroid clonotypes expanded beyond 0.001.

From RNA transcripts, TCR beta CDR3 regions were amplified. HTBI primers were employed in a first-round RT-PCR of the TCR CDR3. A single record per CDR3 protein comes from TCRdb applying MiXCR to the multiplex PCR reads. The profile shows approximately 400,000 distinct CDR3 sequences, 11% to 15% of them singletons. The CDR3 is 15 residues long. Germline-derived CDR1 and CDR2 are SGHNT and YENEEA. Trimming cost V 1 base and J 5 bases, with 14 bases left between them. This clonotype was counted between two and nine times. What it binds is unknown. The rearrangement joins TRBV11-3 to TRBJ1-2; D is unclear. This sequence originates from a man aged 50 or older with Graves' ophthalmopathy. The material sequenced was blood. CDR3: CASSLAGVNGYGYTF. DNA for the CDR3: TGTGCCAGCAGCTTAGCCGGGGTAAATGGGTATGGCTACACCTTC. Complete variable domain (other parts from reference TRBV11-3 and TRBJ1-2): EAGVVQSPRYKIIEKKQPVAFWCNPISGHNTLYWYLQNLGQGPELLIRYENEEAVDDSQLPKDRFSAERLKGVDSTLKIQPAELGDSAVYLCASSLAGVNGYGYTFGSGTRLTVV.